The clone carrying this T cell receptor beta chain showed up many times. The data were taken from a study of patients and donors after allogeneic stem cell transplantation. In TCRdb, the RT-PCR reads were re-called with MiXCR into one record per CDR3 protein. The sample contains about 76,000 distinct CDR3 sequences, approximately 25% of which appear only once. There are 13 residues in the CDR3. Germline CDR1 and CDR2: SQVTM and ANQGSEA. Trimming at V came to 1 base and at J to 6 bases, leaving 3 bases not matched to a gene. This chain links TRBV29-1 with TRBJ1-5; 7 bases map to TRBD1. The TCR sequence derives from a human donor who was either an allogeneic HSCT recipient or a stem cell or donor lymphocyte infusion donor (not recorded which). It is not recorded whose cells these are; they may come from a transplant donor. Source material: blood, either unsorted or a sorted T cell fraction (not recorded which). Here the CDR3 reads CSVEGPGGQPQHF. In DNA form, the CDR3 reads TGCAGCGTTGAAGGACCAGGGGGTCAGCCCCAGCATTTT. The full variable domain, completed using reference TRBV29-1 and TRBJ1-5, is SAVISQKPSRDICQRGTSLTIQCQVDSQVTMMFWYRQQPGQSLTLIATANQGSEATYESGFVIDKFPISRPNLTFSTLTVSNMSPEDSSIYLCSVEGPGGQPQHFGDGTRLSIL.